This T cell receptor beta chain is from a study of blood T cells in healthy people across ages. Study outcomes and limitations: A roughly linear fall in TCR beta diversity per million T cells was seen with increasing age.

This CDR3 comprises 17 residues. CDR1 and CDR2 from the germline V gene are SNHLY and FYNNEI. V gave up 4 bases and J gave up 5 bases, with 20 bases separating them. Turning to this clonotype: Its antigen is not known.

It was with a sample-barcoded 5' primer and a J-beta primer mix that a second PCR of roughly 7 to 12 cycles was run. Carrying 12 random nucleotides, a template-switch adaptor labeled each individual cDNA molecule. One entry per CDR3 protein, called by TCRdb with MiXCR from the 5' RACE reads. The sample holds 1.5 million to 2 million distinct CDR3 sequences, approximately 32% seen once. What was sequenced was blood. The gene calls are TRBV2 and TRBJ2-2, with a possible D match to TRBD1 (5 bases). The receptor's source is a woman aged 30 to 39 in good health. The CDR3 loop reads CASSGGPRPRVTGELFF. CDR3 DNA: TGTGCCAGCAGTGGGGGCCCACGGCCCCGGGTAACCGGGGAGCTGTTTTTT. The variable domain in full, completed from reference TRBV2 and TRBJ2-2, reads EPEVTQTPSHQVTQMGQEVILRCVPISNHLYFYWYRQILGQKVEFLVSFYNNEISEKSEIFDDQFSVERPDGSNFTLKIRSTKLEDSAMYFCASSGGPRPRVTGELFFGEGSRLTVL.